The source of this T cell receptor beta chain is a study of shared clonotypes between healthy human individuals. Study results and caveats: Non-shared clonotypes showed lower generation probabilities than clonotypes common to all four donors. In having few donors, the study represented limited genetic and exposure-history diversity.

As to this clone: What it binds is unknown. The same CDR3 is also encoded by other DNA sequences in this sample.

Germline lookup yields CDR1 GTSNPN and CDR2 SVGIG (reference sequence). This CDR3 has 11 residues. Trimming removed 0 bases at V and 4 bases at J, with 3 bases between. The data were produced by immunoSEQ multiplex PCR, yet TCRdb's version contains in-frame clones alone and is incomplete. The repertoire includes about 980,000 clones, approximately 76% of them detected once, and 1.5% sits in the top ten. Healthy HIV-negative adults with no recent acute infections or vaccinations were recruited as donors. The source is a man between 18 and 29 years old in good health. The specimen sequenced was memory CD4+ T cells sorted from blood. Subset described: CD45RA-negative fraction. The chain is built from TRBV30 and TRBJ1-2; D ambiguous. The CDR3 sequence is CAWSVSYGYTF. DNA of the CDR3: TGTGCCTGGAGTGTTAGCTATGGCTACACCTTC.